Listed here are 30 T cell receptor beta chains from one sample, sequenced in a study of shared clonotypes between healthy human individuals. Generated by immunoSEQ multiplex PCR, the TCRdb table keeps only in-frame clones and is missing some. The repertoire has about 2.3 million clones, more than 85% of them found once; the top ten carry roughly 0.36%. Specimen: naive CD4+ T cells from PBMCs. Sample subset: CD45RA+ positively selected. The receptors derive from a man between 18 and 35 years old in good health. Some clones in this sample may be carry-over from other donors' samples.

The V call is TRBV4-1, the J call TRBJ2-1, with a tentative D call TRBD1 (5 bases). This CDR3 contains 16 residues. V dropped 4 bases and J dropped 2 bases, with 15 bases sitting between them. CDR1 and CDR2 from the germline V gene are MGHRA and YSYEKL. The CDR3 coding sequence is TGCGCCAGCAGCCGCGTAGAGACAGAGACCTACAATGAGCAGTTCTTC. Translated, it gives CASSRVETETYNEQFF.

V gene TRBV28 combines with J gene TRBJ2-5; 9 nucleotides line up with TRBD1. The J call could be wrong; TRBJ2-7 is a better fit for the DNA end. From germline, CDR1 is MDHEN and CDR2 SYDVKM. The CDR3 is 15 residues long. The CDR3 reads CASSDYRGRSYEQYF. The CDR3 nucleotides read TGTGCCAGCAGTGACTACAGGGGGCGTTCCTACGAGCAGTACTTC.

V and J are TRBV6-5 and TRBJ2-2; 7 bases are shared with TRBD1. Germline lookup yields CDR1 MNHEY and CDR2 SVGAGI. The CDR3 loop spans 15 amino acids. The junction had 5 bases not matched to a gene; V was cut back by 2 bases and J by 5 bases. The CDR3 DNA reads TGTGCCAGCAGTTACGGGGACAGAAAAACCGGGGAGCTGTTTTTT. Amino acids: CASSYGDRKTGELFF.

The chain combines TRBV5-1 with TRBJ1-1; D perhaps matches TRBD1 (6 bases). There are 13 residues in the CDR3. V lost 3 bases, J lost 2 bases, and 8 bases lay in between. Germline V gene data show CDR1 as SGHRS and CDR2 as YFSETQ. CDR3: CASSSDSNTEAFF. The DNA of the CDR3 is TGCGCCAGCAGCTCGGACAGCAACACTGAAGCTTTCTTT.

V gene TRBV27 combines with J gene TRBJ2-1; D not certain. Trimming pared 6 bases from V and 6 bases from J, leaving 24 bases between. The germline V gene encodes CDR1 MNHEY and CDR2 SMNVEV (reference sequence). The CDR3 runs 17 residues. CDR3 sequence reads: CASSSRDTPTLANEQFF. Here the CDR3 DNA reads TGTGCCAGCAGCTCCCGAGATACTCCCACCCTTGCCAATGAGCAGTTCTTC.

This chain links TRBV19 with TRBJ1-5; the match to TRBD1 covers 7 bases. With 5 bases clipped from V and 6 bases from J, the junction kept 10 bases outside the gene matches. Germline-derived CDR1 and CDR2 are LNHDA and SQIVND (reference sequence). There are 15 residues in the CDR3. In DNA, the CDR3 is TGTGCCAGTAGTTTACGACAGGGTTCGGCTCAGCCCCAGCATTTT. Translated, it gives CASSLRQGSAQPQHF.

This chain connects TRBV5-1 to TRBJ1-4; D perhaps matches TRBD1 (6 bases). The germline V and J ends were trimmed by 0 bases and 7 bases, with 16 bases remaining between them. Germline-derived CDR1 and CDR2 are SGHRS and YFSETQ. The CDR3 covers 16 residues. CDR3: CASSLGYGGRGEKLFF. For the CDR3, the DNA is TGCGCCAGCAGCTTGGGGTACGGGGGGCGTGGTGAAAAACTGTTTTTT.

The CDR3 bases are TGTGCCAGCAGCTTACGACACACAACTAATGAAAAACTGTTTTTT. It is translated as CASSLRHTTNEKLFF. V gene TRBV7-2 combines with J gene TRBJ1-4; D is uncertain. Germline assignment: CDR1 SGHTA and CDR2 FQGNSA. This CDR3 spans 15 amino acids. Between the trimmed V and J ends, which lost 2 bases and 0 bases, there was a span of 7 bases.

The CDR3 protein is CASSPPTAPGEQYF. DNA for the CDR3: TGTGCCAGCTCACCACCGACCGCCCCAGGGGAGCAGTACTTC. The rearrangement joins TRBV18 to TRBJ2-7, with a possible D match to TRBD1 (5 bases). V was pared by 0 bases and J by 7 bases, with 13 bases between. Looked up from germline, CDR1 is KGHSH and CDR2 is LQKENI. The CDR3 runs to 14 residues.

The V call is TRBV11-2, the J call TRBJ2-5; 15 bases map to TRBD2. Germline CDR1 SGHAT, CDR2 FQNNGV. The CDR3 covers 15 residues. V trimming: 4 bases; J trimming: 6 bases; junction bases outside the gene matches: 3. The CDR3 spells CASSSGLAGGQTQYF. CDR3 coding DNA: TGTGCCAGCAGCTCAGGACTAGCGGGAGGGCAGACCCAGTACTTC.

This chain connects TRBV28 to TRBJ1-3; D is undetermined. Germline CDR1 MDHEN, CDR2 SYDVKM. V was clipped by 7 bases and J by 0 bases, with 13 bases between them. This CDR3 spans 15 amino acids. The CDR3 loop reads CASNSQGNSGNTIYF. As DNA, the CDR3 is TGTGCCAGCAACTCTCAAGGCAACTCTGGAAACACCATATATTTT.

The chain employs TRBV27 and TRBJ1-5; D uncertain. The V and J ends lost 2 bases and 3 bases respectively, with 11 bases between them. Per the germline V gene, CDR1 is MNHEY and CDR2 is SMNVEV (reference sequence). This CDR3 region has 15 residues. The CDR3 region has the DNA TGTGCCAGCAGTTTAAGGGCAGAGCACAATCAGCCCCAGCATTTT. It yields the protein CASSLRAEHNQPQHF.

This chain connects TRBV27 to TRBJ2-7; D is ambiguous. Germline assignment: CDR1 MNHEY and CDR2 SMNVEV (reference sequence). The ends were cut back, 0 bases at V and 2 bases at J, with 14 bases in the middle. CDR3 length equals 16 residues. CDR3 residues: CASSLSFVGSPYEQYF. In DNA form, the CDR3 reads TGTGCCAGCAGTTTATCGTTCGTTGGGTCCCCCTACGAGCAGTACTTC.

About this clone: The same CDR3 also results from other DNA sequences found in this sample. The chain carries TRBV19 and TRBJ1-1; TRBD1 agrees at 8 bases. The length of the CDR3 is 15 residues. CDR1 and CDR2 (germline): LNHDA, SQIVND (reference sequence). Trimming took 4 bases from V and 1 from J; bases not matched to a gene: 5. The DNA of the CDR3 is TGTGCCAGTAGTAGGACCGGGACAGGGAACACTGAAGCTTTCTTT. Its protein is CASSRTGTGNTEAFF. Full variable domain (missing parts from reference TRBV19 and TRBJ1-1): DGGITQSPKYLFRKEGQNVTLSCEQNLNHDAMYWYRQDPGQGLRLIYYSQIVNDFQKGDIAEGYSVSREKKESFPLTVTSAQKNPTAFYLCASSRTGTGNTEAFFGQGTRLTVV.

This rearrangement joins TRBV5-1 to TRBJ2-1; 8 nucleotides align to TRBD1. The germline gives CDR1 SGHRS, CDR2 YFSETQ. Trimming at V came to 5 bases and at J to 2 bases, leaving 6 bases not matched to a gene. The CDR3 has 15 amino acids. CDR3 in DNA: TGCGCCAGCAGAAAGGACAGGGTGGCCTACAATGAGCAGTTCTTC. It translates to CASRKDRVAYNEQFF.

V is TRBV28 and J is TRBJ2-3; 8 bases map to TRBD1. Germline assignment: CDR1 MDHEN and CDR2 SYDVKM. The junction had 12 bases not matched to a gene; V was cut back by 6 bases and J by 4 bases. The CDR3 sequence is 16 residues long. The CDR3 bases are TGTGCCAGCAGGCCCCGACAGGGGCTCGGCCCAGATACGCAGTATTTT. Encoded protein: CASRPRQGLGPDTQYF.

The CDR3 nucleotides are TGTGCCAGCAGCTTATATCCTGCAGGCGGCAATCAGCCCCAGCATTTT. It is translated as CASSLYPAGGNQPQHF. This sequence joins TRBV11-2 and TRBJ1-5, with no clear D. This CDR3 is built from 16 residues. CDR1 and CDR2 from the germline V gene are SGHAT and FQNNGV. Trimming cost V 2 bases and J 2 bases, with 13 bases left between them.

The chain joins TRBV27 to TRBJ1-2, with D tentatively TRBD1 (6 bases). With 8 bases removed from V and 3 bases from J, the gap between germline ends came to 16 bases. The CDR3 covers 14 residues. CDR1 is MNHEY, CDR2 SMNVEV, per germline (reference sequence). For the CDR3, the DNA is TGTGCCAGCTCCCCCGGGGGGCGAGACTATGGCTACACCTTC. This sequence encodes CASSPGGRDYGYTF.

Comment on this clone: The sample contains more than one DNA sequence encoding this CDR3. DNA of the CDR3: TGCGCCAGCAGCCCCGGACAGGGGAACTATGGCTACACCTTC. Translation: CASSPGQGNYGYTF. The chain carries TRBV5-1 and TRBJ1-2, with TRBD1 identical over 9 bases. The CDR3 runs to 14 residues. Germline values: CDR1 SGHRS, CDR2 YFSETQ. With 4 bases clipped from V and 2 bases from J, the junction kept 3 bases outside the gene matches.

On this clone itself: At one of its ends the junction is not consistent with the germline gene, which may arise from a read error. The chain uses TRBV9 and TRBJ2-1; no reliable D call. The CDR3 extends over 14 amino acids. In germline, CDR1 is SGDLS, CDR2 YYNGEE. The CDR3 region has the DNA TGTGCCAGCAGCTTACACGGTTCCTCCAATGAGCAGTTCTTC. Amino acids: CASSLHGSSNEQFF.

The rearrangement uses TRBV30 and TRBJ2-7; D is possibly TRBD2 (6 bases). Germline V lookup: CDR1 GTSNPN, CDR2 SVGIG (reference sequence). This CDR3 region has 13 residues. Trimming shortened V by 0 bases and J by 2 bases, and 8 bases separated the two germline ends. In DNA form, the CDR3 reads TGTGCCTGGAGTGTAGGAGGGACCTACGAGCAGTACTTC. Its protein is CAWSVGGTYEQYF.

CDR3 sequence (DNA): TGTGCCAGCAGTGAAAGGCAGGGGACCTATGGCTACACCTTC. Protein: CASSERQGTYGYTF. This sequence joins TRBV25-1 and TRBJ1-2, with D perhaps matching TRBD1 (6 bases). Germline V gene lookup returns CDR1 MGHDK and CDR2 SYGVNS. The V and J ends lost 2 bases and 4 bases respectively, with 11 bases between them. The CDR3 runs to 14 residues.

The J gene is TRBJ1-2, the V gene TRBV5-1; TRBD1 is a possible D gene (6 bases). The CDR3 loop spans 14 amino acids. V lost 3 bases and J lost 8, with 17 bases in between. The V gene's germline CDR1 is SGHRS and CDR2 YFSETQ. DNA for the CDR3: TGCGCCAGCAGCTCGGAAAGCACAGGGTCGGGCTACACCTTC. Protein product: CASSSESTGSGYTF.

Details on this clone: Within the sample, other DNA sequences also encode this same CDR3. The chain is built from TRBV7-9 and TRBJ2-5; maybe TRBD1 (6 bases). Germline V lookup: CDR1 SEHNR, CDR2 FQNEAQ (reference sequence). V dropped 3 bases and J dropped 5 bases, with 7 bases sitting between them. The CDR3 runs to 12 residues. The CDR3 nucleotides are TGTGCCAGCAGCTTGAGGGGGGAGACCCAGTACTTC. Protein product: CASSLRGETQYF.

The V call is TRBV29-1, the J call TRBJ1-2; 9 bases fit TRBD1. V was clipped by 6 bases and J by 11 bases; unmatched bases: 4. The germline gives CDR1 SQVTM, CDR2 ANQGSEA. This CDR3 has 10 residues. The CDR3, as DNA: TGCAGCGTCGGGACAGGGATTTACACCTTC. Protein product: CSVGTGIYTF.

In its sample, this clone was seen a few times. The V and J genes are TRBV5-1 and TRBJ1-1, with D tentatively TRBD1 (6 bases). Between the trimmed V and J ends, which lost 4 bases and 1 base, there was a span of 17 bases. There are 16 residues in the CDR3. Germline V lookup: CDR1 SGHRS, CDR2 YFSETQ. The CDR3 protein is CASSLQPGHRNTEAFF. CDR3 DNA sequence: TGCGCCAGCAGCCTTCAACCGGGACACCGGAACACTGAAGCTTTCTTT.

The chain couples TRBV4-2 to TRBJ2-1; D assignment may be TRBD1 or TRBD2 (6 bases each). Between the trimmed V and J ends, which lost 0 bases and 7 bases, there was a span of 19 bases. The CDR3 sequence is 17 residues long. Germline V gives CDR1 LGHNA, CDR2 YNFKEQ. In DNA, the CDR3 is TGTGCCAGCAGCCAAGATGGGGGCCGGGGACTTGGGAATGAGCAGTTCTTC. This encodes CASSQDGGRGLGNEQFF.

This sequence joins TRBV18 and TRBJ2-2, with D unclear. This CDR3 is built from 14 residues. Trimming left V 3 bases short and J 4 bases short, with 9 bases between. Per the germline V gene, CDR1 is KGHSH and CDR2 is LQKENI. The CDR3 sequence: CASSPSLATGELFF. Written as DNA, the CDR3 is TGTGCCAGCTCACCCTCTTTAGCCACCGGGGAGCTGTTTTTT.

V gene TRBV13 combines with J gene TRBJ1-1, with a tentative D call TRBD1 (6 bases). Germline-derived CDR1 and CDR2 are PRHDT and FYEKMQ (reference sequence). The CDR3 runs to 12 residues. V was shortened by 2 bases and J by 5 bases, with 6 bases between the two germline ends. In DNA form, the CDR3 reads TGTGCCAGCAGCTTACAGGGGACTGAAGCTTTCTTT. This encodes CASSLQGTEAFF.

The rearrangement uses TRBV10-2 and TRBJ2-2; D gene uncertain. V lost 5 bases, J lost 5 bases, and 9 bases lay in between. The length of the CDR3 is 13 residues. CDR1 and CDR2 (germline): WSHSY, SAAADI. The CDR3 is CASSNSITGELFF. In DNA, the CDR3 is TGCGCCAGCAGTAATAGTATAACCGGGGAGCTGTTTTTT.